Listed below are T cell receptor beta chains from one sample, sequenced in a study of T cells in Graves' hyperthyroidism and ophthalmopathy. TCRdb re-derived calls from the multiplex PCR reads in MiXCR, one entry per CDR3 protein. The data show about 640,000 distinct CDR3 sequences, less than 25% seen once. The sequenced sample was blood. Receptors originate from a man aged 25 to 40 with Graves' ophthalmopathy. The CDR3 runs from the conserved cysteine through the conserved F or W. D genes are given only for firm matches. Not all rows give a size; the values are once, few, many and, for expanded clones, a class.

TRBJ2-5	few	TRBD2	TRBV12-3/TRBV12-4	TGTGCCAGCAGTTTCCGGGCGGGGGGGGGAGAGACCCAGTACTTC	CASSFRAGGGETQYF
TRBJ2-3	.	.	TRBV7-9	TGTGCCAGCAGCCTTATCCCCCCCGAGGGCACAGATACGCAGTATTTT	CASSLIPPEGTDTQYF
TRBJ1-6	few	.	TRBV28	TGTGCCAGCAGTTGGGAAGGGTTAAATTCACCCCTCCACTTT	CASSWEGLNSPLHF
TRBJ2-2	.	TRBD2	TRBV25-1	TGTGCCAGCAGTGAATTAAGGGACTACGGTGCCGGGGAGCTGTTTTTT	CASSELRDYGAGELFF
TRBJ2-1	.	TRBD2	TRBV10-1	TGCGCCAGCAGTGTCCAGCGGGAGATATCTGAGCAGTTCTTC	CASSVQREISEQFF
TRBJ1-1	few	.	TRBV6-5	TGTGCCAGCAGTTACTCGAGTTTCGGGGGGACGAACACTGAAGCTTTCTTT	CASSYSSFGGTNTEAFF
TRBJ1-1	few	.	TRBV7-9	TGTGCCAGCACCCCTAGGGACATTAGTGAAGCTTTCTTT	CASTPRDISEAFF
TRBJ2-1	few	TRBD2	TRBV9	TGTGCCAGCAGCCCCACGGGAGGGACGAATGAGCAGTTCTTC	CASSPTGGTNEQFF
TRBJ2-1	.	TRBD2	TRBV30	TGTGCCTGGACTAGCGGGAGGGCCTACAATGAGCAGTTCTTC	CAWTSGRAYNEQFF
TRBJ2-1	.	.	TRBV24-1	TGTGCCACCAGTGATTTGATCAGCATGGGGGGACCTTTTTTGGGGTCCTACAATGAGCAGTTCTTC	CATSDLISMGGPFLGSYNEQFF
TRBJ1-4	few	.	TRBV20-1	TGCAGTGCTAGGGTCGGGGAGACTGGGGAAAAACTGTTTTTT	CSARVGETGEKLFF